The 2 T cell receptor beta chains listed next were all sequenced from one sample in a study of cytomegalovirus exposure and HLA in healthy donors. Here immunoSEQ multiplex PCR was the method, and the copy in TCRdb shows in-frame clones only, minus some. The repertoire has 200,000 to 250,000 clones, just under 90% of them found once; the top ten carry less than 3%. The sample consisted of PBMCs. These receptors were obtained from a man between 18 and 29 years old in good health and CMV-seronegative.

This clone was observed a few times. The chain links TRBV4-1 to TRBJ2-1; TRBD2 aligns across 13 bases. This CDR3 spans 15 amino acids. V was clipped by 6 bases and J by 5 bases; unmatched bases: 4. From germline, CDR1 is MGHRA and CDR2 YSYEKL. For the CDR3, the DNA is TGCGCCAGCAGGAACGGACTAGCGGGAGACAATGAGCAGTTCTTC. Translation: CASRNGLAGDNEQFF.

The V call is TRBV4-1, the J call TRBJ2-3, with 9 positions matching TRBD2. The length of the CDR3 is 16 residues. Losses at the gene ends were 6 bases for V and 2 bases for J; bases not matched to a gene: 9. CDR1 is MGHRA and CDR2 is YSYEKL in the germline V gene. CDR3 in DNA: TGCGCCAGCAGTCAGGGGTCTAGCGGGGACACAGATACGCAGTATTTT. As protein: CASSQGSSGDTDTQYF.